This T cell receptor (beta chain) came from a study of graft-versus-host responses after intestinal transplantation (dated by TCRdb to about 2021). Turning to the overall study: The transplants that recipients received were multivisceral, liver-intestinal, or isolated intestinal. The cohort enrolled some 23 intestinal transplant recipients, one of whom was a retransplant, and a few patients without pretransplant specimens were excluded. After intestinal transplantation, graft-versus-host and host-versus-graft alloreactive T cell clones in the graft, circulation and bone marrow were tracked using bulk TCR-beta CDR3 sequencing. Rather than going through the commercial service, samples from a few later patients were sequenced in-house on an Illumina MiSeq and processed with MiXCR. A peak of at least 4% donor T cells among recipient peripheral blood mononuclear cells was the definition used for donor T cell macrochimerism. Alloreactive clones were identified by sequencing pre-transplant mixed lymphocyte reaction products and comparing them with unstimulated pre-transplant donor and recipient T cells. Anti-thymocyte globulin induction was given to all recipients, followed by maintenance tacrolimus and steroids for around three years.

Results the study describes overall, beyond this receptor: Conclusions were limited by the relatively low number and heterogeneity of intestinal transplant patients. GvH clones were found in recipient bone marrow, and some of the GvH clones appeared earlier in ileal mucosa or blood, which is consistent with an intestinal mucosal origin. Peak levels of circulating GvH clones were associated with declines in HvG clones early after transplant. High GvH to HvG T cell clonal ratios were observed in the allografts of patients with donor T cell macrochimerism.

Concerning this clone itself: Its antigen specificity is not known. No base quality values were provided; no much bigger clone lies one nucleotide off.

Per the publication, the time point label means: cells obtained before transplantation from donor or recipient. CD3+CD4+ and CD3+CD8+ populations were FACS-sorted from unstimulated pre-transplant donor and recipient cells taken from spleen or lymph nodes. At the junction V is shortened by 6 bases and J by 3 bases, with 14 bases in between. The germline V gene (reference sequence) yields MNHNY for CDR1 and SVGAGI for CDR2. The CDR3 goes from the cysteine to the phenylalanine over 14 residues. Of all the DNA, just the CDR3 is kept, 42 bases in frame from base 1. Library preparation was by the immunoSEQ multiplex PCR assay. In most patients, genomic DNA was isolated using the Qiagen DNeasy Blood and Tissue Kit and sent frozen to Adaptive Biotechnologies for TCR sequencing. For most patients, genomic DNA was subjected to high-throughput TCR-beta CDR3 sequencing by Adaptive Biotechnologies. Per the authors' processing: TCR sequencing data were retrieved from Adaptive's ImmunoSEQ software for some 17 patients, whereas a few other patients were processed with MiXCR and VDJtools. To correct CD4 versus CD8 sorting errors, sequences present in both subsets at a frequency ratio below 5:1 were removed. CDR3 nucleotide sequences shared between donor and recipient were removed because the origin of such sequences could not be assigned. To be classed as alloreactive, a clone needed at least 2-fold expansion over unstimulated cells and a minimum CFSE-low frequency of 0.002% (template counts) or 0.001% (read counts). Mappable clones were those detected in sequenced pre-transplant spleen, lymph node, or MLR CFSE-low populations of the donor or recipient. The cumulative frequency of alloreactive clones was calculated as a percentage of all sequences, weighted by copy number. TCRdb re-hosts the immuneACCESS table, in-frame sequences only. Its copies lack some clones; in the studies checked, an unresolved V gene accounts for under half of them, and the cause for the rest is not known. That table is the source of V, J and clone size, and D and trimming were worked out from the DNA. The sample includes some 110,000 clones, with over 75% observed a single time. The ten largest clones add up to approximately 0.97% of the sample.

This receptor was obtained from a human donor who received an intestinal transplant. The sequencing here drew on unstimulated CD4+ T cells sorted from spleen or lymph node cells, taken before intestinal transplant. The chain was built from TRBV6-6 and TRBJ1-1; no D gene is confidently identified. The DNA sequence reads TGTGCCAGCAGGCCGAGGGTATTGGACACTGAAGCTTTCTTT. Translated, it reads CASRPRVLDTEAFF.